What follows is one T cell receptor (beta chain) and its context. Its antigen is still unknown. This sample stems from a study of quantifying T cell responses using KT2 cells. Study-level background: TCR alpha and beta constant-region primers primed reverse transcription of RNA.

The CDR3 spans 15 residues. Trimming shortened V by 0 bases and J by 2 bases, and 14 bases separated the two germline ends. Germline V gene data show CDR1 as DFQATT and CDR2 as SNEGSKA (reference sequence). Findings and limits, study-wide: KT2 sequences were detected down to about one KT2 cell per 100,000 PBMC.

Each cDNA got a UMI-containing oligo ligated at its 3' end. An equimolar mix of RC1.1 and RC1.2 primed the beta chain across TRBC1 and TRBC2. Each CDR3 protein is one row after TCRdb ran MiXCR on the UMI-ligation and nested PCR reads. The repertoire holds 40,000 to 50,000 distinct CDR3 sequences, approximately 17% seen once, with over 40% in the top ten. KT2, a clone with a known TCR, was spiked into unfractionated PBMC. A range of KT2-to-PBMC ratios was made using fixed PBMC numbers. This TCR was sampled from a human donor. Sequencing was performed on PBMCs spiked with cells of the T cell clone KT2. The chain has TRBV20-1 and TRBJ2-7; either TRBD1 or TRBD2 may supply D (5 bases each). CDR3 DNA sequence: TGCAGTGCTAGAGATCCCGCAGGGAGTCCCTACGAGCAGTACTTC. Its protein product is CSARDPAGSPYEQYF.